This T cell receptor (beta chain) was sequenced for a study of regulatory T cells in long-lasting Graves disease. Germline CDR1 MNHNS, CDR2 SASEGT. V lost 9 bases, J lost 5 bases, and 13 bases stayed unmatched. This CDR3 region has 16 residues. Notes on this clonotype: The antigen is unknown.

Study results and caveats: Persistent disease preferred TRBV28, TRBJ1-2 and TRBJ2-5.

Combining iRepertoire HTBI primers with Arm-PCR of CDR3 regions, the authors built TCR beta libraries. TCRdb fed the multiplex PCR reads into MiXCR, producing one record per CDR3 protein. The table records 500,000 or so distinct CDR3 sequences, around 15% of them present only once. Time point here: newly diagnosed GD, antithyroid drugs for less than 3 months. The TCR library was made from RNA extracted from PBMCs. These same data were also listed under a study on T cells in Graves' hyperthyroidism and ophthalmopathy. According to that study: HTBI primers were employed in a first-round RT-PCR of the TCR CDR3. Most clonotypes expanded in the thyroid (above 0.001) were also present in blood.

The V and J genes are TRBV6-1 and TRBJ2-2; 9 bases are shared with TRBD2. Here the sequenced sample was peripheral blood mononuclear cells (PBMCs), taken at new diagnosis, from a patient treated with antithyroid drugs. The sequence was obtained from a middle-aged man with Graves disease. In DNA form, the CDR3 reads TGTGCCAGTACCTGGAGTAGCGGGAGTTCTACCGGGGAGCTGTTTTTT. Protein: CASTWSSGSSTGELFF.